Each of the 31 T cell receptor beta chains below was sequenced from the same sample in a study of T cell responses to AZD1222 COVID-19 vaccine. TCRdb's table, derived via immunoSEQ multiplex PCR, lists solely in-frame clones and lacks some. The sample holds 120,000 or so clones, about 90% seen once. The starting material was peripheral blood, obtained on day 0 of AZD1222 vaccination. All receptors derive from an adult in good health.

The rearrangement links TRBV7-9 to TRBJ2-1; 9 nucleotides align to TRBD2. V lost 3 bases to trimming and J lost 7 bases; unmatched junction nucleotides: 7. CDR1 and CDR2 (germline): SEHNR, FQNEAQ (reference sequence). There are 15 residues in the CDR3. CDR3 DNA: TGTGCCAGCAGCTTTCTAGCGGGAAGGGAGAATGAGCAGTTCTTC. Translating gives CASSFLAGRENEQFF.

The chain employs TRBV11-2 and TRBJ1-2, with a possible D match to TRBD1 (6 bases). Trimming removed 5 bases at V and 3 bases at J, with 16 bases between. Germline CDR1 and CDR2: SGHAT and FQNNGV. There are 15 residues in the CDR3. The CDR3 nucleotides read TGTGCCAGCAGCCCCCTAGGAGGGGGTCACTATGGCTACACCTTC. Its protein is CASSPLGGGHYGYTF.

The CDR3 nucleotides are TGTGCCAGTAGTATTATTCGGGGAACGGGGGCTGAAGCTTTCTTT. It is translated as CASSIIRGTGAEAFF. The chain carries TRBV19 and TRBJ1-1; D perhaps matches TRBD1 (5 bases). Germline V lookup: CDR1 LNHDA, CDR2 SQIVND (reference sequence). The CDR3 runs 15 residues. The V end lost 3 bases, the J end lost 6 bases, and 17 bases lay between the germline ends.

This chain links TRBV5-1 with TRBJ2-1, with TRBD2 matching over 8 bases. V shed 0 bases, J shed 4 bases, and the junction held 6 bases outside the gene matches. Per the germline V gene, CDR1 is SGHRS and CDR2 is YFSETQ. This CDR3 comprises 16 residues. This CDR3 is CASSLGTSGYYNEQFF. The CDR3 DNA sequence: TGCGCCAGCAGCTTGGGAACTAGCGGCTATTACAATGAGCAGTTCTTC. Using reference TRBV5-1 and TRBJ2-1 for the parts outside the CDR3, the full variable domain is KAGVTQTPRYLIKTRGQQVTLSCSPISGHRSVSWYQQTPGQGLQFLFEYFSETQRNKGNFPGRFSGRQFSNSRSEMNVSTLELGDSALYLCASSLGTSGYYNEQFFGPGTRLTVL.

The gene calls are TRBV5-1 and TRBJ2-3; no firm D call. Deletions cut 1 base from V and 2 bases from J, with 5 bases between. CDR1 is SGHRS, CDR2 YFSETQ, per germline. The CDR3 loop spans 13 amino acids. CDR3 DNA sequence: TGCGCCAGCAGCTTGAGGGTCACAGATACGCAGTATTTT. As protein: CASSLRVTDTQYF.

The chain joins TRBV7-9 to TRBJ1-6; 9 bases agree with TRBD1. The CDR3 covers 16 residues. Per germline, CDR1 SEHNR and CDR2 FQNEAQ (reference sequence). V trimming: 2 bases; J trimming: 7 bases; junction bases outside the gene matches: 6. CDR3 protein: CASSLSGQGKNSPLHF. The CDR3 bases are TGTGCCAGCAGCTTATCCGGACAGGGGAAAAATTCACCCCTCCACTTT. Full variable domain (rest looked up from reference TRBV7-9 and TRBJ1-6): DTGVSQNPRHKITKRGQNVTFRCDPISEHNRLYWYRQTLGQGPEFLTYFQNEAQLEKSRLLSDRFSAERPKGSFSTLEIQRTEQGDSAMYLCASSLSGQGKNSPLHFGNGTRLTVT.

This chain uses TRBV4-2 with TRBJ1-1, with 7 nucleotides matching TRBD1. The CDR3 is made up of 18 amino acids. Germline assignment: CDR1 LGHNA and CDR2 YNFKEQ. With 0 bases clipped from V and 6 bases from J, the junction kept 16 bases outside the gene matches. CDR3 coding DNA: TGTGCCAGCAGCCAAGATTCCATCTTCGGGACAGCCACCTCTGAAGCTTTCTTT. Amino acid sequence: CASSQDSIFGTATSEAFF.

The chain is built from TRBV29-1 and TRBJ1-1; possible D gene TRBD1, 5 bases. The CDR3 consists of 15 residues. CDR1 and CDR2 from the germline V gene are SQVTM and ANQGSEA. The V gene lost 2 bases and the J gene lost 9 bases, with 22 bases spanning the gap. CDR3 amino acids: CSVESSDRALGKAFF. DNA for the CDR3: TGCAGCGTTGAATCCAGTGACAGAGCCCTAGGAAAAGCTTTCTTT.

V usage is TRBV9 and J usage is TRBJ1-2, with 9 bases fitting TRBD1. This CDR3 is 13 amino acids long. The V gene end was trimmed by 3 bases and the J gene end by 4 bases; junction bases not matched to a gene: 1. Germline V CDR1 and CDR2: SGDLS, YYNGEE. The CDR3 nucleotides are TGTGCCAGCAGCGGGGGACAGGGCTATGGCTACACCTTC. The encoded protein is CASSGGQGYGYTF.

CDR3 sequence (DNA): TGTGCCAGCAGGCCGACAGGGGCTGGGGCCAACGTCCTGACTTTC. Its protein product is CASRPTGAGANVLTF. This chain links TRBV28 with TRBJ2-6; 8 bases agree with TRBD1. Germline assignment: CDR1 MDHEN and CDR2 SYDVKM. This CDR3 contains 15 residues. V lost 6 bases to trimming and J lost 2 bases; unmatched junction nucleotides: 3.

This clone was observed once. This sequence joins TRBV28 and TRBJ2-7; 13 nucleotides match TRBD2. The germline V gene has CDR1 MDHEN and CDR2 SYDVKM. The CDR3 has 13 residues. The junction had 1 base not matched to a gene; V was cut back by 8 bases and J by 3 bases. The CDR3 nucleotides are TGTGCCAGCGGACTAGCGGGAGTCTACGAGCAGTACTTC. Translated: CASGLAGVYEQYF.

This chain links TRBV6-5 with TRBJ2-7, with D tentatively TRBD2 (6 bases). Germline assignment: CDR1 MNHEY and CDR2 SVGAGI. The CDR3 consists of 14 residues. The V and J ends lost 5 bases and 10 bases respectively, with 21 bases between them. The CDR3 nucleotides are TGTGCCAGCAGTACCCCGGGACTGCCGACCCGTCAGTACTTC. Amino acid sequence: CASSTPGLPTRQYF.

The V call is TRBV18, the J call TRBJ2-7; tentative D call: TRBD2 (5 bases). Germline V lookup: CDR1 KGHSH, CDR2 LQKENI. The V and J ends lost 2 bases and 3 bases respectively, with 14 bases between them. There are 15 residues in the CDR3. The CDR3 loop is CASSPRPAVDYEQYF. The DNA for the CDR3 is TGTGCCAGCTCACCAAGACCAGCGGTGGACTACGAGCAGTACTTC. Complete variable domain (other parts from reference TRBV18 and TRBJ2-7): NAGVMQNPRHLVRRRGQEARLRCSPMKGHSHVYWYRQLPEEGLKFMVYLQKENIIDESGMPKERFSAEFPKEGPSILRIQQVVRGDSAAYFCASSPRPAVDYEQYFGPGTRLTVT.

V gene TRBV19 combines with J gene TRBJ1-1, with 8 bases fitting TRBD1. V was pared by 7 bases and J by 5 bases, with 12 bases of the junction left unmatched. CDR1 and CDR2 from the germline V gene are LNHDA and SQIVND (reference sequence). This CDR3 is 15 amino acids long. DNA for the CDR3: TGTGCCAGTAACAAGGACAGGGAAGGGTTGACTGAAGCTTTCTTT. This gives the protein CASNKDREGLTEAFF.

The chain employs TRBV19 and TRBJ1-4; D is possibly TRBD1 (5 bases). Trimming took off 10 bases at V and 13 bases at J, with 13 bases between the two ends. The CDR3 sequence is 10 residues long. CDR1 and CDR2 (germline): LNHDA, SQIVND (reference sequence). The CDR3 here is CATSSTVLFF. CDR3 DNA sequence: TGTGCCACCTCCTCGACAGTACTGTTTTTT.

The CDR3 coding sequence is TGTGCCAGCAGCATAGGACAGGGAGCATACGAGCAGTACTTC. This gives the protein CASSIGQGAYEQYF. The V call is TRBV9, the J call TRBJ2-7, with 8 bases lining up with TRBD1. J lost 4 bases, V lost 4 bases, and 7 bases had no gene match. The CDR3 spans 14 residues. CDR1 and CDR2 (germline): SGDLS, YYNGEE. Supplemented by reference TRBV9 and TRBJ2-7, the full variable domain reads DSGVTQTPKHLITATGQRVTLRCSPRSGDLSVYWYQQSLDQGLQFLIQYYNGEERAKGNILERFSAQQFPDLHSELNLSSLELGDSALYFCASSIGQGAYEQYFGPGTRLTVT.

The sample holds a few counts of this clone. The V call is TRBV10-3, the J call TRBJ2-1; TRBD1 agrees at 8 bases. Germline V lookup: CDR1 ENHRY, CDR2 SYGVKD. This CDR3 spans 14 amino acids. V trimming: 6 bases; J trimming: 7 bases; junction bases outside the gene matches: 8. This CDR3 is CAISERTGMNEQFF. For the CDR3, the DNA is TGTGCCATCAGCGAGAGGACAGGGATGAATGAGCAGTTCTTC.

CDR3 protein: CASSLDYEQYF. CDR3 in DNA: TGTGCCAGCAGCTTAGACTACGAGCAGTACTTC. The chain couples TRBV11-2 to TRBJ2-7; D ambiguous. The germline CDR1 and CDR2 sequences are SGHAT and FQNNGV. The CDR3 extends over 11 amino acids. V lost 0 bases and J 3 bases, leaving 0 bases between the germline ends. The variable domain in full, completed from reference TRBV11-2 and TRBJ2-7, reads EAGVAQSPRYKIIEKRQSVAFWCNPISGHATLYWYQQILGQGPKLLIQFQNNGVVDDSQLPKDRFSAERLKGVDSTLKIQPAKLEDSAVYLCASSLDYEQYFGPGTRLTVT.

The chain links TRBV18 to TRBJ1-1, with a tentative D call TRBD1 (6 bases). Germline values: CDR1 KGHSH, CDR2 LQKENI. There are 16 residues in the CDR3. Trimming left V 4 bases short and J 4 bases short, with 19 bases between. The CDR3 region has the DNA TGTGCCAGCTCACAACTTGGAGGGGGGGTAGGCACTGAAGCTTTCTTT. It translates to CASSQLGGGVGTEAFF.

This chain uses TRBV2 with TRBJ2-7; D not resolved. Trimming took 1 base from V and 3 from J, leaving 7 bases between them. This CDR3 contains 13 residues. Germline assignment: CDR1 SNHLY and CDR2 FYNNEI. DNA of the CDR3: TGTGCCAGCAGTGAAGGGAACAGCTACGAGCAGTACTTC. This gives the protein CASSEGNSYEQYF.

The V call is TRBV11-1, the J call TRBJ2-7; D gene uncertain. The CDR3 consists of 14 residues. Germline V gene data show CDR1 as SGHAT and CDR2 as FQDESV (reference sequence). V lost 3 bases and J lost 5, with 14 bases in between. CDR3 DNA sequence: TGTGCCAGCAGCTTGGGTGGGAAACTCCACGAGCAGTACTTC. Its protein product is CASSLGGKLHEQYF.

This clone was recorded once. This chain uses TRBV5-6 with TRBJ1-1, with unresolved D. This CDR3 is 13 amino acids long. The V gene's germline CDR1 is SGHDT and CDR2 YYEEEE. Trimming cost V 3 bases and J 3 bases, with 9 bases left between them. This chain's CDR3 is CASSSLGYTEAFF. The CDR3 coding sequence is TGTGCCAGCAGCTCCTTAGGATACACTGAAGCTTTCTTT.

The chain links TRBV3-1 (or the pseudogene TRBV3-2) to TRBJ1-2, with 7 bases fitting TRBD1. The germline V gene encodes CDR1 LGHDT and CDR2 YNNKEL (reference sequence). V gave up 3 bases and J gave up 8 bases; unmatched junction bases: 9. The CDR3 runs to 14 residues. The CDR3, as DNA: TGTGCCAGCAGCCACGCATTACAGGGGAAGGGCTACACCTTC. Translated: CASSHALQGKGYTF.

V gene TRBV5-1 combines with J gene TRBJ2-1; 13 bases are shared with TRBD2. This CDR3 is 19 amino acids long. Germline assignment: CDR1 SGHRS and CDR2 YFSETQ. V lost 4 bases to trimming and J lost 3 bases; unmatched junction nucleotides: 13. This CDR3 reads CASSGPGLAGRRDYNEQFF. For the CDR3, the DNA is TGCGCCAGCAGCGGACCGGGACTAGCGGGGCGCCGGGACTACAATGAGCAGTTCTTC.

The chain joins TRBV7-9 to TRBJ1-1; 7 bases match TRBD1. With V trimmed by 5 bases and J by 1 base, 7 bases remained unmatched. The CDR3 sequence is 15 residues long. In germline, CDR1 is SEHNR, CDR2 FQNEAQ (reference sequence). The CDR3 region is CASSPAGQENTEAFF. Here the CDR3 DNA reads TGTGCCAGCAGCCCAGCCGGACAGGAGAACACTGAAGCTTTCTTT. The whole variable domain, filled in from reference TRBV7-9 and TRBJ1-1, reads DTGVSQNPRHKITKRGQNVTFRCDPISEHNRLYWYRQTLGQGPEFLTYFQNEAQLEKSRLLSDRFSAERPKGSFSTLEIQRTEQGDSAMYLCASSPAGQENTEAFFGQGTRLTVV.

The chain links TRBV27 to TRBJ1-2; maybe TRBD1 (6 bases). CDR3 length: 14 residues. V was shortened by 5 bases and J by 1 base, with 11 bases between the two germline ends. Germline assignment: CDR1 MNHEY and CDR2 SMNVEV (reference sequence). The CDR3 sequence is CASSLTGFNYGYTF. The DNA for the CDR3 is TGTGCCAGCAGTCTGACAGGCTTTAACTATGGCTACACCTTC.

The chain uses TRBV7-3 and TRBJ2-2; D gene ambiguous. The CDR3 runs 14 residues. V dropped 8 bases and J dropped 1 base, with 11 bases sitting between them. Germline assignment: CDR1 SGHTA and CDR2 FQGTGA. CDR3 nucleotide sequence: TGTGCCAGCCGGAGCCAACGGAACACCGGGGAGCTGTTTTTT. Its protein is CASRSQRNTGELFF.

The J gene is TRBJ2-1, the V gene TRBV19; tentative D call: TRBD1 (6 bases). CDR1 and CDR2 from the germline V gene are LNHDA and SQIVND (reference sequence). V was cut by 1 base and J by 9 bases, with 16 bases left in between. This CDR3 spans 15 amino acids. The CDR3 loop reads CASSIVWTASGEQFF. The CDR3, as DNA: TGTGCCAGTAGTATAGTGTGGACAGCATCTGGTGAGCAGTTCTTC. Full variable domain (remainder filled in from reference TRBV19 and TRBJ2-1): DGGITQSPKYLFRKEGQNVTLSCEQNLNHDAMYWYRQDPGQGLRLIYYSQIVNDFQKGDIAEGYSVSREKKESFPLTVTSAQKNPTAFYLCASSIVWTASGEQFFGPGTRLTVL.

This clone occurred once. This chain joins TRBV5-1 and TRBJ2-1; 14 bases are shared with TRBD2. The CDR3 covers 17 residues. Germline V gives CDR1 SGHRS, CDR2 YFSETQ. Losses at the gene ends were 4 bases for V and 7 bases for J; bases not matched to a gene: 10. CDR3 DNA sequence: TGCGCCAGCAGCCCAGGGACTAGCGGGAGCGATAGGAATGAGCAGTTCTTC. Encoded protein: CASSPGTSGSDRNEQFF.

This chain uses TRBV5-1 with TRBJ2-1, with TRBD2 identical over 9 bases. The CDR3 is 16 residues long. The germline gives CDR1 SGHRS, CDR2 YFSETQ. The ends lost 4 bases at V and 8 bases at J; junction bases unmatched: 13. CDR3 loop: CASSQSPGLASDEQFF. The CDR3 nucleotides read TGCGCCAGCAGCCAGAGTCCGGGACTAGCCTCAGATGAGCAGTTCTTC.

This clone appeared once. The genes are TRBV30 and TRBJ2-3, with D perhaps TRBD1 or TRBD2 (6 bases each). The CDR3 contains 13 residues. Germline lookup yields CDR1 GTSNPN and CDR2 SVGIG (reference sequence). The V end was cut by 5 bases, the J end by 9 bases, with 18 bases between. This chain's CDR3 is CAWALRGQGTQYF. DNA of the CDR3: TGTGCCTGGGCCCTACGGGGGCAAGGCACGCAGTATTTT.